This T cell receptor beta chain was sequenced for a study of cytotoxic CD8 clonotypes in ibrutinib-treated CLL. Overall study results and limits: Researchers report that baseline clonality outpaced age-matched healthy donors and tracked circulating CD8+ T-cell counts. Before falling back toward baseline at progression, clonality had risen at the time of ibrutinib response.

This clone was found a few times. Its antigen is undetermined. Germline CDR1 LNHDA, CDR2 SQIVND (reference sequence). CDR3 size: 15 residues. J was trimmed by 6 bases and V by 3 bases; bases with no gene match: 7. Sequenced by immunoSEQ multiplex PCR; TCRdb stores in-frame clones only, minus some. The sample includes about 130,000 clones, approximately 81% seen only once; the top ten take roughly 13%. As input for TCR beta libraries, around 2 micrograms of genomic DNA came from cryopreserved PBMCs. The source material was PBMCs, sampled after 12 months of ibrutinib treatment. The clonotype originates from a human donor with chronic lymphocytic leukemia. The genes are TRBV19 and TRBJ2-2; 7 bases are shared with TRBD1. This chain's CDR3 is CASSMLTGRPGELFF. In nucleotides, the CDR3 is TGTGCCAGTAGTATGCTGACAGGGCGCCCCGGGGAGCTGTTTTTT.